This TCR beta chain was found in a study of blood T cells in healthy people across ages. Findings and limits, study-wide: Because donor CMV status was unknown, expanded clonotype changes were possibly confounded. It was the long-lived donors that had more naive CD4+ cells and higher diversity than aged donors.

Trimming stripped 4 bases from V and 0 bases from J, with 13 bases between. The CDR3 covers 17 residues. Germline CDR1 LNHNV, CDR2 YYDKDF (reference sequence). A second PCR of roughly 6 to 12 cycles used a sample-barcoded 5' primer and a J-beta primer mix. TCRdb independently ran MiXCR on the 5' RACE reads; one entry per CDR3 protein. The sample has 800,000 to 1,300,000 distinct CDR3 sequences, approximately 25% seen once; the top ten hold approximately 0.75%. With regard to this clonotype: Its antigen is not known.

Isolation yielded PBMCs, at least 6 million per sample, in every case. This sample also belongs to another study, concerning T cells of mothers and their children. From that report: Thymic selection, a shaping force on TCR recombination output, acts similarly in related and unrelated pairs.

This chain joins TRBV15 and TRBJ2-6; D call uncertain. Sequenced input: blood. The source of this sequence is a girl aged 2 to 9 in good health. The CDR3 here is CATSKGPKVSGANVLTF. In DNA form, the CDR3 reads TGTGCCACCAGCAAAGGGCCAAAAGTCTCTGGGGCCAACGTCCTGACTTTC.